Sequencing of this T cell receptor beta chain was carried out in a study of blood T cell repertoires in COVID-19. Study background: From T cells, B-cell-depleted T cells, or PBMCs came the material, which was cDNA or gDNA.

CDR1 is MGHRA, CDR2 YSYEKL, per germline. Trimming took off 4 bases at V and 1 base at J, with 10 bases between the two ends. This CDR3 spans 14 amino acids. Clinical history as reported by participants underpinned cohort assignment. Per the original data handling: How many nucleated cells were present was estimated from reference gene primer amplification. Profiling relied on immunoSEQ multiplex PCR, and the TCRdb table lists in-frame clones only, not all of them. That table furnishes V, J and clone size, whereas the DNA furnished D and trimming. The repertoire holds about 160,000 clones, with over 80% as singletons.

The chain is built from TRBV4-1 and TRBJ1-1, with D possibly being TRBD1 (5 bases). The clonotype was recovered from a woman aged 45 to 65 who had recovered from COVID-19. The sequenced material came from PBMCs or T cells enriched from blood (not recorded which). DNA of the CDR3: TGCGCCAGCAGCCTGGTTAGGGGGAACACTGAAGCTTTCTTT. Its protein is CASSLVRGNTEAFF.